The 25 T cell receptor beta chains below were found in one sample sequenced in a study of T-cell memory formation after mild COVID-19. In TCRdb, the 5' RACE reads were re-called with MiXCR into one record per CDR3 protein. Among roughly 350,000 distinct CDR3 sequences listed, 25% to 30% were seen once. What was sequenced was PBMCs or a T cell subset sorted from them (not recorded which). These receptors all stem from an adult woman who had mild COVID-19 (a few samples of this study predate the infection). Cell type and time point are not known.

This clonotype was observed a few times. V usage is TRBV5-1 and J usage is TRBJ2-7; D unresolved. The V end was cut by 0 bases, the J end by 6 bases, with 10 bases between. This CDR3 is 13 amino acids long. Germline loops: CDR1 SGHRS, CDR2 YFSETQ. The CDR3 nucleotides are TGCGCCAGCAGCTTGGCCTTCTCGGCCGAGCAGTACTTC. It yields the protein CASSLAFSAEQYF.

The chain employs TRBV7-9 and TRBJ2-1; possibly TRBD2 for D (6 bases). Looked up from germline, CDR1 is SEHNR and CDR2 is FQNEAQ (reference sequence). Trimming removed 1 base at V and 6 bases at J, with 16 bases between. The CDR3 extends over 16 amino acids. CDR3 sequence: CASSLGTTRGRNEQFF. CDR3 nucleotides: TGTGCCAGCAGCTTAGGGACTACGCGGGGCCGCAATGAGCAGTTCTTC.

The chain joins TRBV18 to TRBJ2-7; D is possibly TRBD1 or TRBD2 (5 bases each). The ends were cut back, 5 bases at V and 3 bases at J, with 14 bases in the middle. This CDR3 contains 14 residues. The germline V gene has CDR1 KGHSH and CDR2 LQKENI. This CDR3 is CASSGTLTNYEQYF. DNA for the CDR3: TGTGCCAGCTCAGGGACGTTAACGAACTACGAGCAGTACTTC.

The table lists this clonotype with a few counts. The gene calls are TRBV11-2 and TRBJ2-2; D possibly matches TRBD1 or TRBD2 (5 bases each). This CDR3 region has 17 residues. V dropped 1 base and J dropped 0 bases, with 12 bases sitting between them. Germline CDR1 is SGHAT and CDR2 is FQNNGV. The CDR3 loop reads CASSLVRGSANTGELFF. CDR3 nucleotides: TGTGCCAGCAGCTTAGTGAGGGGCTCAGCGAACACCGGGGAGCTGTTTTTT.

V gene TRBV7-9 combines with J gene TRBJ1-1; D remains ambiguous. The CDR3 consists of 11 residues. Looked up from germline, CDR1 is SEHNR and CDR2 is FQNEAQ (reference sequence). The ends were cut back, 3 bases at V and 6 bases at J, with 5 bases in the middle. This chain's CDR3 is CASSFGSEAFF. The CDR3 DNA follows: TGTGCCAGCAGCTTTGGCTCTGAAGCTTTCTTT.

The rearrangement joins TRBV12-3 or TRBV12-4 to TRBJ2-3; 7 bases line up with TRBD2. V was pared by 5 bases and J by 5 bases, with 10 bases of the junction left unmatched. The CDR3 runs to 15 residues. This CDR3 reads CASSRTSENRDTQYF. For the CDR3, the DNA is TGTGCCAGCAGTCGTACTAGCGAAAATCGAGATACGCAGTATTTT.

The chain couples TRBV4-2 to TRBJ2-3; D is possibly TRBD1 (5 bases). The CDR3 sequence is 16 residues long. V was clipped by 4 bases and J by 1 base, with 15 bases between them. In germline, CDR1 is LGHNA, CDR2 YNFKEQ. The CDR3 protein is CASSLAAGQGTDTQYF. CDR3 sequence (DNA): TGTGCCAGCAGCCTAGCCGCAGGGCAGGGCACAGATACGCAGTATTTT.

CDR3 DNA sequence: TGTGCCACCAGTGACACCTTTTTTGGTTGGGAGACCCAGTACTTC. Translating it yields CATSDTFFGWETQYF. The genes are TRBV24-1 and TRBJ2-5; D is ambiguous. The CDR3 contains 15 residues. Deletions cut 4 bases from V and 5 bases from J, with 16 bases between. Germline V gene data show CDR1 as KGHDR and CDR2 as SFDVKD.

This clonotype occurred many times. CDR3 in amino acids: CSVQHLTSAEQYF. The CDR3 DNA is TGCAGCGTCCAACACCTGACTAGCGCCGAGCAGTACTTC. The chain carries TRBV29-1 and TRBJ2-7, with 8 bases matching TRBD2. The V and J ends lost 6 bases and 6 bases, in that order; junction bases with no gene match: 10. CDR3 length: 13 amino acids. Germline CDR1 and CDR2: SQVTM and ANQGSEA.

The V gene is TRBV7-2, the J gene TRBJ2-7; TRBD1 aligns across 8 bases. CDR3 length: 14 residues. Trimming cost V 2 bases and J 3 bases; bases outside gene matches: 3. Germline V CDR1 and CDR2: SGHTA, FQGNSA. The CDR3 reads CASSLQQGVYEQYF. Here the CDR3 DNA reads TGTGCCAGCAGCTTACAACAGGGGGTCTACGAGCAGTACTTC.

This clonotype was seen more than once but under ten times. The V gene is TRBV15, the J gene TRBJ1-1, with 8 nucleotides matching TRBD1. This CDR3 region has 16 residues. With V trimmed by 1 base and J by 1 base, 5 bases remained unmatched. Germline CDR1 and CDR2: LNHNV and YYDKDF (reference sequence). The CDR3 nucleotides are TGTGCCACCAGCAGAGGAGACAGGGGCCAGAACACTGAAGCTTTCTTT. It translates to CATSRGDRGQNTEAFF. The entire variable domain, with the rest obtained from reference TRBV15 and TRBJ1-1, is as follows: DAMVIQNPRYQVTQFGKPVTLSCSQTLNHNVMYWYQQKSSQAPKLLFHYYDKDFNNEADTPDNFQSRRPNTSFCFLDIRSPGLGDTAMYLCATSRGDRGQNTEAFFGQGTRLTVV.

The chain carries TRBV25-1 and TRBJ2-6; D unresolved. The CDR3 extends over 15 amino acids. Germline loops: CDR1 MGHDK, CDR2 SYGVNS. Trimming left V 1 base short and J 4 bases short, with 8 bases between. CDR3 coding DNA: TGTGCCAGCAGTGAATTCTACGGCGGGGCCAACGTCCTGACTTTC. It specifies CASSEFYGGANVLTF.

The rearrangement links TRBV20-1 to TRBJ2-7, with TRBD2 identical over 8 bases. Germline CDR1 reads DFQATT; CDR2 reads SNEGSKA (reference sequence). CDR3 length equals 16 residues. J was trimmed by 0 bases and V by 5 bases; bases with no gene match: 12. CDR3 in DNA: TGCAGTGCTCGACCCCGACTAGCGTTGAGCTCCTACGAGCAGTACTTC. Its translation is CSARPRLALSSYEQYF.

This clonotype occurred a few times. V and J are TRBV6-1 and TRBJ2-5; unclear D gene. V lost 4 bases and J lost 5, with 11 bases in between. The CDR3 totals 13 residues. CDR1 is MNHNS and CDR2 is SASEGT in the germline V gene. This chain's CDR3 is CASSGSLAETQYF. The CDR3 nucleotides read TGTGCCAGCAGTGGGAGTCTGGCGGAGACCCAGTACTTC.

This clonotype was observed a handful of times. This chain joins TRBV12-3 or TRBV12-4 and TRBJ1-1; D is possibly TRBD1 (5 bases). Trimming shortened V by 3 bases and J by 0 bases, and 11 bases separated the two germline ends. CDR3 size: 15 residues. In DNA form, the CDR3 reads TGTGCCAGCAGTTTGGGGGGGAGGATGAACACTGAAGCTTTCTTT. This encodes CASSLGGRMNTEAFF.

Only a few counts were recorded for this clonotype. The chain recombines TRBV3-1 with TRBJ2-7; 7 nucleotides match TRBD1. This CDR3 is 13 amino acids long. Trimming cost V 0 bases and J 6 bases; bases outside gene matches: 2. CDR1 and CDR2 (germline): LGHDT, YNNKEL (reference sequence). The CDR3 DNA reads TGTGCCAGCAGCCAAGACGACAGGGCCGAGCAGTACTTC. Translating it yields CASSQDDRAEQYF.

This clonotype was picked up a small number of times. The rearrangement links TRBV6-5 to TRBJ2-7; D not certain. The germline gives CDR1 MNHEY, CDR2 SVGAGI. The V gene lost 4 bases and the J gene lost 3 bases, with 10 bases spanning the gap. This CDR3 is 13 amino acids long. CDR3 sequence (DNA): TGTGCCAGCAGTTCCCTTATCCTCTACGAGCAGTACTTC. It yields the protein CASSSLILYEQYF.

This clonotype was picked up many times. The rearrangement joins TRBV7-8 to TRBJ2-2, with D possibly being TRBD2 (6 bases). Germline CDR1 SGHVS, CDR2 FQNEAQ. CDR3 length: 16 residues. The germline V and J ends were trimmed by 5 bases and 3 bases, with 16 bases remaining between them. This CDR3 is CASSLRERWDTGELFF. The DNA of the CDR3 is TGTGCCAGCAGCCTACGGGAGCGGTGGGACACCGGGGAGCTGTTTTTT.

This clonotype was found a few times. The V gene is TRBV2, the J gene TRBJ2-5, with 12 nucleotides matching TRBD2. This CDR3 region has 15 residues. V trimming: 1 base; J trimming: 3 bases; junction bases outside the gene matches: 0. Germline CDR1 and CDR2: SNHLY and FYNNEI. DNA of the CDR3: TGTGCCAGCAGTGAAGGACTAGCGGGGGAAGAGACCCAGTACTTC. Protein sequence: CASSEGLAGEETQYF.

This clonotype showed up just a few times. The chain uses TRBV12-3 or TRBV12-4 and TRBJ2-2; 8 nucleotides align to TRBD1. Germline trimming cut 2 bases from V and 5 bases from J; bases unmatched to any gene: 13. The length of the CDR3 is 18 residues. The CDR3 sequence: CASSLSSEDRGWTGELFF. CDR3 DNA: TGTGCCAGCAGTTTATCCTCGGAAGACAGGGGTTGGACCGGGGAGCTGTTTTTT.

This clonotype came up a few times. This chain uses TRBV20-1 with TRBJ2-7; perhaps TRBD1 as D (6 bases). CDR3 length: 15 amino acids. The germline V gene encodes CDR1 DFQATT and CDR2 SNEGSKA (reference sequence). Trimming shortened V by 3 bases and J by 3 bases, and 18 bases separated the two germline ends. The CDR3 reads CSARAPGTIHYEQYF. In DNA form, the CDR3 reads TGCAGTGCTAGGGCCCCCGGGACAATCCACTACGAGCAGTACTTC.

The chain has TRBV10-3 and TRBJ2-7; TRBD2 aligns across 9 bases. Germline V CDR1 and CDR2: ENHRY, SYGVKD. The CDR3 is made up of 17 amino acids. Germline trimming cut 0 bases from V and 3 bases from J; bases unmatched to any gene: 9. The CDR3 bases are TGTGCCATCAGTGAGTCGACTGGGCGGGAGGGCCGCTACGAGCAGTACTTC. Encoded protein: CAISESTGREGRYEQYF.

This clonotype was counted a few times. The chain recombines TRBV29-1 with TRBJ2-2; possible D gene TRBD2, 5 bases. Germline CDR1 reads SQVTM; CDR2 reads ANQGSEA. The CDR3 covers 15 residues. V was clipped by 6 bases and J by 4 bases, with 18 bases between them. The CDR3 here is CSVTGIPSTTGELFF. The DNA for the CDR3 is TGCAGCGTAACCGGGATTCCATCAACCACCGGGGAGCTGTTTTTT.

The table lists this clonotype with a few counts. J is TRBJ2-7 and V is TRBV6-5; D perhaps matches TRBD2 (6 bases). Germline V gene data show CDR1 as MNHEY and CDR2 as SVGAGI. V lost 8 bases and J 7 bases, leaving 15 bases between the germline ends. This CDR3 is 12 amino acids long. CDR3 sequence: CASQTGAGEQYF. The CDR3 coding sequence is TGTGCCAGCCAAACCGGGGCGGGAGAGCAGTACTTC.

This clonotype appeared a few times. The chain carries TRBV7-3 and TRBJ2-2; D call uncertain. V gave up 0 bases and J gave up 6 bases, with 8 bases separating them. Looked up from germline, CDR1 is SGHTA and CDR2 is FQGTGA. CDR3 size: 14 residues. CDR3 bases: TGTGCCAGCAGCTTAACAGCCGCCCCCGGGGAGCTGTTTTTT. Its translation is CASSLTAAPGELFF.